A selection of T cell receptor beta chains follows, all from one sample in a study of blood T cell repertoires in COVID-19. Sequenced by immunoSEQ multiplex PCR; TCRdb stores in-frame clones only, minus some. The top ten clones hold approximately 34% of a sample with 55,000 to 75,000 clones, 60% to 75% of them seen once. Source material: peripheral blood. Source of these receptors: a woman in her 70s with acute or convalescent COVID-19. Both conserved end residues are part of each CDR3. Fields, in order: D gene, J gene, V gene, clone size, CDR3 protein, CDR3 DNA. A D gene is named only where the DNA matches it firmly. Clone size is given for some rows only: seen once, a few or many times, or a class if the clone is expanded.

d_gene: .; j_gene: TRBJ1-1; v_gene: TRBV19; abundance: .; CDR3aa: CASSFSPTGNTEAFF; CDR3nt: TGTGCCAGTAGTTTCAGCCCCACAGGGAACACTGAAGCTTTCTTT
d_gene: .; j_gene: TRBJ2-7; v_gene: TRBV6-5; abundance: .; CDR3aa: CASSQGSYEQYF; CDR3nt: TGTGCCAGCAGTCAGGGCTCCTACGAGCAGTACTTC
d_gene: .; j_gene: TRBJ2-5; v_gene: TRBV29-1; abundance: once; CDR3aa: CSVSGGQETQYF; CDR3nt: TGCAGCGTTAGTGGAGGGCAAGAGACCCAGTACTTC
d_gene: .; j_gene: TRBJ1-2; v_gene: TRBV27; abundance: .; CDR3aa: CASSLLSGSGGYTF; CDR3nt: TGTGCCAGCAGTTTACTCTCAGGGTCGGGTGGCTACACCTTC
d_gene: .; j_gene: TRBJ2-1; v_gene: TRBV5-6; abundance: .; CDR3aa: CASSSSDRDSSYNEQFF; CDR3nt: TGTGCCAGCAGCTCGTCGGATCGAGACAGCTCCTACAATGAGCAGTTCTTC
d_gene: TRBD1; j_gene: TRBJ1-1; v_gene: TRBV19; abundance: .; CDR3aa: CASSSNRGKNTEAFF; CDR3nt: TGTGCCAGTAGTTCAAACAGGGGGAAGAACACTGAAGCTTTCTTT
d_gene: .; j_gene: TRBJ1-2; v_gene: TRBV15; abundance: .; CDR3aa: CATSRDQGGGWGYTF; CDR3nt: TGTGCCACCAGCAGAGATCAGGGAGGCGGCTGGGGCTACACCTTC
d_gene: .; j_gene: TRBJ1-1; v_gene: TRBV7-2; abundance: .; CDR3aa: CASSSRSGEAFF; CDR3nt: TGTGCCAGCAGCTCTCGGAGCGGTGAAGCTTTCTTT
d_gene: TRBD2; j_gene: TRBJ2-1; v_gene: TRBV27; abundance: .; CDR3aa: CASSPRLAGQGNEQFF; CDR3nt: TGTGCCAGCAGCCCCCGACTAGCGGGGCAAGGGAATGAGCAGTTCTTC
d_gene: .; j_gene: TRBJ1-1; v_gene: TRBV9; abundance: .; CDR3aa: CASSVDSPEAFF; CDR3nt: TGTGCCAGCAGTGTGGACAGCCCTGAAGCTTTCTTT
d_gene: .; j_gene: TRBJ2-2; v_gene: TRBV24-1; abundance: .; CDR3aa: CATSRRGRDGELFF; CDR3nt: TGTGCCACCTCCAGGAGAGGGAGAGACGGGGAGCTGTTTTTT
d_gene: TRBD2; j_gene: TRBJ2-2; v_gene: TRBV4-2; abundance: .; CDR3aa: CASSRLKGAGGPHAGELFF; CDR3nt: TGTGCCAGCAGCCGCCTTAAGGGAGCGGGAGGGCCTCATGCCGGGGAGCTGTTTTTT
d_gene: .; j_gene: TRBJ2-3; v_gene: TRBV7-8; abundance: .; CDR3aa: CASSLSLAVYSTDTQYF; CDR3nt: TGTGCCAGCAGCTTATCCCTAGCAGTTTATAGCACAGATACGCAGTATTTT
d_gene: .; j_gene: TRBJ1-2; v_gene: TRBV10-3; abundance: .; CDR3aa: CAISESGDIYGYTF; CDR3nt: TGTGCCATCAGTGAGTCGGGTGACATCTATGGCTACACCTTC
d_gene: TRBD1; j_gene: TRBJ2-7; v_gene: TRBV11-3; abundance: .; CDR3aa: CASSSNRGSREQYF; CDR3nt: TGTGCCAGCAGCTCCAACAGGGGGTCGCGAGAGCAGTACTTC
d_gene: .; j_gene: TRBJ2-4; v_gene: TRBV19; abundance: .; CDR3aa: CASSIGAGNIQYF; CDR3nt: TGTGCCAGTAGTATCGGAGCAGGGAACATTCAGTACTTC
d_gene: TRBD1; j_gene: TRBJ2-7; v_gene: TRBV5-6; abundance: .; CDR3aa: CASSSGQGASYEQYF; CDR3nt: TGTGCCAGCAGCTCGGGACAGGGGGCCTCCTACGAGCAGTACTTC
d_gene: TRBD1; j_gene: TRBJ2-1; v_gene: TRBV5-1; abundance: .; CDR3aa: CASSVGQGRINEQFF; CDR3nt: TGCGCCAGCAGCGTCGGACAGGGGAGGATTAATGAGCAGTTCTTC
d_gene: .; j_gene: TRBJ2-1; v_gene: TRBV20-1; abundance: few; CDR3aa: CSARAPNEQFF; CDR3nt: TGCAGTGCTAGAGCCCCGAATGAGCAGTTCTTC
d_gene: .; j_gene: TRBJ2-3; v_gene: TRBV7-3; abundance: .; CDR3aa: CASSPGVRSSTDTQYF; CDR3nt: TGTGCCAGCAGCCCAGGGGTCCGATCTAGCACAGATACGCAGTATTTT
d_gene: .; j_gene: TRBJ1-6; v_gene: TRBV9; abundance: .; CDR3aa: CASSPRLDLGSSPLHF; CDR3nt: TGTGCCAGCAGCCCCAGGCTGGACTTAGGCTCTTCACCCCTCCACTTT
d_gene: TRBD1; j_gene: TRBJ1-5; v_gene: TRBV7-2; abundance: .; CDR3aa: CASSLAWTGTHQPQHF; CDR3nt: TGTGCCAGCAGCTTAGCCTGGACAGGTACGCATCAGCCCCAGCATTTT
d_gene: .; j_gene: TRBJ1-3; v_gene: TRBV7-2; abundance: few; CDR3aa: CASSPTALVGNTIYF; CDR3nt: TGTGCCAGCAGCCCGACAGCCTTGGTGGGAAACACCATATATTTT
d_gene: .; j_gene: TRBJ1-3; v_gene: TRBV6-1; abundance: few; CDR3aa: CASSEAQVGAIYF; CDR3nt: TGTGCCAGCAGTGAGGCACAGGTTGGGGCCATATATTTT
d_gene: TRBD1; j_gene: TRBJ2-7; v_gene: TRBV28; abundance: .; CDR3aa: CASSPSLGQGAYEQYF; CDR3nt: TGTGCCAGCAGTCCCAGCCTGGGACAGGGGGCTTACGAGCAGTACTTC
d_gene: .; j_gene: TRBJ1-6; v_gene: TRBV12-3/TRBV12-4; abundance: .; CDR3aa: CASSSRQNSPLHF; CDR3nt: TGTGCCAGCAGTAGCCGACAGAATTCACCCCTCCACTTT
d_gene: TRBD2; j_gene: TRBJ2-3; v_gene: TRBV5-1; abundance: .; CDR3aa: CASSLGPGTSGSDTQYF; CDR3nt: TGCGCCAGCAGCTTGGGGCCCGGGACTAGCGGCTCAGATACGCAGTATTTT
d_gene: TRBD1; j_gene: TRBJ2-5; v_gene: TRBV29-1; abundance: .; CDR3aa: CSVDRDRGFWETQYF; CDR3nt: TGCAGCGTTGATCGGGACAGGGGGTTTTGGGAGACCCAGTACTTC
d_gene: .; j_gene: TRBJ1-5; v_gene: TRBV27; abundance: .; CDR3aa: CASSSGPVQPQHF; CDR3nt: TGTGCCAGCAGTTCAGGCCCCGTCCAGCCCCAGCATTTT
d_gene: .; j_gene: TRBJ2-1; v_gene: TRBV18; abundance: .; CDR3aa: CASSPPGRANYNEQFF; CDR3nt: TGTGCCAGCTCACCACCGGGCAGGGCAAATTACAATGAGCAGTTCTTC
d_gene: TRBD1; j_gene: TRBJ2-3; v_gene: TRBV9; abundance: .; CDR3aa: CASSVALPGTGADTQYF; CDR3nt: TGTGCCAGCAGCGTAGCGCTCCCCGGGACAGGGGCAGATACGCAGTATTTT
d_gene: TRBD1; j_gene: TRBJ1-1; v_gene: TRBV6-5; abundance: .; CDR3aa: CASSRQGRMNTEAFF; CDR3nt: TGTGCCAGCAGCCGACAGGGGCGAATGAACACTGAAGCTTTCTTT
d_gene: .; j_gene: TRBJ1-1; v_gene: TRBV7-9; abundance: once; CDR3aa: CASSFDGSGLTEAFF; CDR3nt: TGTGCCAGCAGCTTTGACGGCTCGGGTTTAACTGAAGCTTTCTTT
d_gene: .; j_gene: TRBJ1-2; v_gene: TRBV7-2; abundance: .; CDR3aa: CASSLYLGGYGYTF; CDR3nt: TGTGCCAGCAGCTTATATTTGGGGGGCTATGGCTACACCTTC
d_gene: TRBD2; j_gene: TRBJ2-5; v_gene: TRBV19; abundance: .; CDR3aa: CASSITIAGDRETQYF; CDR3nt: TGTGCCAGTAGTATTACCATAGCGGGAGACAGAGAGACCCAGTACTTC
d_gene: TRBD1; j_gene: TRBJ1-3; v_gene: TRBV19; abundance: .; CDR3aa: CASRTSAGGYGGNTIYF; CDR3nt: TGTGCCAGTAGGACTTCAGCAGGGGGATACGGTGGAAACACCATATATTTT
d_gene: TRBD2; j_gene: TRBJ2-7; v_gene: TRBV5-1; abundance: .; CDR3aa: CASSLGGGRYEQYF; CDR3nt: TGCGCCAGCAGCTTGGGTGGCGGGAGGTACGAGCAGTACTTC
d_gene: .; j_gene: TRBJ2-7; v_gene: TRBV4-1; abundance: .; CDR3aa: CASSQDPPPSYFSYEQYF; CDR3nt: TGCGCCAGCAGCCAAGATCCCCCCCCTAGCTATTTTTCCTACGAGCAGTACTTC
d_gene: TRBD1; j_gene: TRBJ2-5; v_gene: TRBV5-1; abundance: many; CDR3aa: CASSLTGGGETQYF; CDR3nt: TGCGCCAGCAGCTTGACAGGGGGTGGAGAGACCCAGTACTTC
d_gene: .; j_gene: TRBJ1-6; v_gene: TRBV2; abundance: .; CDR3aa: CASSLNRESSPLHF; CDR3nt: TGTGCCAGCAGCTTAAACAGGGAAAGTTCACCCCTCCACTTT
d_gene: .; j_gene: TRBJ2-5; v_gene: TRBV21-1; abundance: .; CDR3aa: CASSEPRLAGGRYQETQYF; CDR3nt: TGTGCCAGCAGCGAACCTAGACTAGCGGGAGGGAGGTACCAAGAGACCCAGTACTTC
d_gene: .; j_gene: TRBJ1-1; v_gene: TRBV29-1; abundance: .; CDR3aa: CSVGRQRALSETEAFF; CDR3nt: TGCAGCGTTGGCCGCCAGCGGGCCCTCTCGGAAACTGAAGCTTTCTTT
d_gene: TRBD1; j_gene: TRBJ2-2; v_gene: TRBV19; abundance: .; CDR3aa: CASSISRGHTGELFF; CDR3nt: TGTGCCAGTAGTATTAGCAGGGGGCACACCGGGGAGCTGTTTTTT
d_gene: .; j_gene: TRBJ2-1; v_gene: TRBV6-2/TRBV6-3; abundance: once; CDR3aa: CASSHQGGEQFF; CDR3nt: TGTGCCAGCAGTCACCAGGGTGGAGAGCAGTTCTTC
d_gene: TRBD1; j_gene: TRBJ2-5; v_gene: TRBV19; abundance: many; CDR3aa: CASSSGQGGSETQYF; CDR3nt: TGTGCCAGTAGTTCGGGACAGGGGGGATCGGAGACCCAGTACTTC
d_gene: .; j_gene: TRBJ1-2; v_gene: TRBV28; abundance: .; CDR3aa: CASTGGELYGYTF; CDR3nt: TGTGCCAGCACTGGAGGGGAATTATATGGCTACACCTTC